These T cell receptor beta chains were read from a single sample in a study of molecular identifiers for immune sequencing clone quantification. Each CDR3 protein gets one entry after TCRdb re-called the PCR reads with MiXCR. The repertoire holds 460,000 or so distinct CDR3 sequences, about 20% seen once, with 0.7% to 1% in the top ten. The specimen was naive CD8+ T cells from blood, with Jurkat cell RNA spiked in. These receptors all come from a human donor in good health. Some libraries in this study had Jurkat cell RNA spiked in. CDR3s include the opening cysteine and the closing phenylalanine or tryptophan. D genes are given only for firm matches. Part of the rows lack a size; the others show once, few, many or a class for expanded clones.

V gene	clone size	D gene	J gene	CDR3 protein	CDR3 DNA
TRBV4-3	many	-	TRBJ2-7	CASSQGASPTYEQYF	TGCGCCAGCAGCCAAGGGGCTTCGCCTACCTACGAGCAGTACTTC
TRBV12-3/TRBV12-4	few	-	TRBJ2-7	CASSFAFIYEQYF	TGTGCCAGCAGTTTTGCATTCATCTACGAGCAGTACTTC
TRBV27	many	TRBD1	TRBJ2-2	CATRQGANTGELFF	TGTGCCACCCGACAGGGGGCTAACACCGGGGAGCTGTTTTTT
TRBV7-9	-	-	TRBJ2-5	CASSLSRDRRTQYF	TGTGCCAGCAGCTTATCCCGGGACCGCAGGACCCAGTACTTC
TRBV10-2	few	TRBD1	TRBJ1-1	CASRKTGGLDPTFRNTEAFF	TGCGCCAGCAGAAAAACAGGGGGCCTTGACCCAACGTTCAGGAACACTGAAGCTTTCTTT
TRBV10-3	many	-	TRBJ2-7	CAISEAGLSYEQYF	TGTGCCATCAGTGAGGCAGGTTTATCCTACGAGCAGTACTTC
TRBV20-1	many	-	TRBJ1-2	CSASDSLNYGYTF	TGCAGTGCTAGTGACAGTTTGAACTATGGCTACACCTTC
TRBV20-1	few	-	TRBJ2-4	CSARSIQTLAKNIQYF	TGCAGTGCTAGATCGATCCAGACTCTAGCCAAAAACATTCAGTACTTC
TRBV6-6	many	TRBD2	TRBJ2-7	CASRPLAGSYEQYF	TGTGCCAGCAGACCACTAGCGGGGAGTTACGAGCAGTACTTC
TRBV12-3/TRBV12-4	-	-	TRBJ1-5	CASRGPNQPRHF	TGTGCCAGTCGGGGCCCCAATCAGCCCCGGCATTTT
TRBV7-6	many	-	TRBJ2-6	CASTQSTATLSGANVLTF	TGTGCCAGCACACAGTCGACAGCTACGCTCTCTGGGGCCAACGTCCTGACTTTC
TRBV7-9	-	-	TRBJ1-1	CASSPPTGMNTEAFF	TGTGCCAGCAGCCCTCCCACGGGGATGAACACTGAAGCTTTCTTT
TRBV4-1	-	TRBD2	TRBJ2-3	CASSQEGTSGTGTGTQYF	TGCGCCAGCAGCCAAGAGGGGACTAGCGGGACCGGCACAGGTACGCAGTATTTT
TRBV4-3	many	-	TRBJ1-1	CASSQEGRNTEAFF	TGCGCCAGCAGCCAAGAAGGCCGGAACACTGAAGCTTTCTTT
TRBV27	many	TRBD2	TRBJ2-7	CASSTTSGGTYEQYF	TGTGCCAGCAGCACCACTAGCGGGGGAACCTACGAGCAGTACTTC
TRBV30	many	-	TRBJ2-7	CAWSATSGPAYEQYF	TGTGCCTGGAGTGCCACGTCGGGGCCGGCATACGAGCAGTACTTC
TRBV10-1	few	TRBD1	TRBJ2-1	CASSDSRTGSSGEQFF	TGCGCCAGCAGTGATTCAAGGACAGGGTCATCGGGTGAGCAGTTCTTC
TRBV12-3/TRBV12-4	once	-	TRBJ1-5	CASSLDRPSNQPQHF	TGTGCCAGCAGTTTAGATCGGCCTAGCAATCAGCCCCAGCATTTT
TRBV4-1	-	-	TRBJ1-2	CASSQDLPADYGYTF	TGCGCCAGCAGCCAAGATCTCCCGGCGGACTATGGCTACACCTTC
TRBV5-1	-	TRBD2	TRBJ2-7	CASSLRQAGGGVEQYF	TGCGCCAGCAGCTTGAGGCAGGCGGGAGGAGGGGTCGAGCAGTACTTC
TRBV12-5	many	-	TRBJ1-2	CASGLLDSHYGYTF	TGTGCTAGTGGTTTGTTGGACAGTCATTATGGCTACACCTTC
TRBV7-9	many	-	TRBJ2-7	CASSPSSGEQYF	TGTGCCAGCAGCCCTAGTTCGGGGGAGCAGTACTTC
TRBV19	many	-	TRBJ2-7	CASSISATAYEQYF	TGTGCCAGTAGTATCTCCGCCACAGCCTACGAGCAGTACTTC
TRBV11-2	-	-	TRBJ2-5	CASSSSFQPETQYF	TGTGCCAGCAGCTCTAGCTTTCAGCCAGAGACCCAGTACTTC
TRBV27	many	-	TRBJ2-3	CASSSPVSTDTQYF	TGTGCCAGCAGTTCTCCGGTTAGCACAGATACGCAGTATTTT
TRBV28	-	-	TRBJ2-5	CASSLSRGLRFRETQYF	TGTGCCAGCAGTTTGTCCCGGGGGCTAAGGTTTAGGGAGACCCAGTACTTC
TRBV19	-	-	TRBJ1-2	CASSSGLSGYTF	TGTGCCAGTAGTTCCGGGCTGAGCGGCTACACCTTC
TRBV12-3/TRBV12-4	many	TRBD2	TRBJ2-5	CASSSGGGQETQYF	TGTGCCAGCAGTTCTGGCGGGGGCCAAGAGACCCAGTACTTC
TRBV2	many	-	TRBJ2-2	CASKPTNTGELFF	TGTGCCAGCAAACCCACGAACACCGGGGAGCTGTTTTTT
TRBV7-9	few	TRBD1	TRBJ2-1	CASSLRDRGNEQFF	TGTGCCAGCAGCTTAAGGGACAGGGGGAATGAGCAGTTCTTC
TRBV27	-	TRBD1	TRBJ2-1	CASSLGTGPNEQFF	TGTGCCAGCAGTTTAGGGACAGGGCCCAATGAGCAGTTCTTT
TRBV27	many	-	TRBJ2-7	CASSSSRSYEQYF	TGTGCCAGCAGCTCCAGCCGAAGCTACGAGCAGTACTTC
TRBV11-3	-	TRBD1	TRBJ2-7	CASSAGTGYSYEQYF	TGTGCCAGCAGCGCCGGGACAGGTTATTCCTACGAGCAGTACTTC
TRBV19	-	-	TRBJ1-1	CASSTNHLRAFF	TGTGCCAGTAGTACCAACCACCTGAGGGCTTTCTTT
TRBV7-3	few	-	TRBJ2-7	CASSSRLGDEQYF	TGTGCCAGCAGCTCCCGTCTGGGCGACGAGCAGTACTTC
TRBV7-9	few	TRBD2	TRBJ2-3	CASSFRTSGSTDTQYF	TGTGCCAGCAGTTTTAGGACTAGCGGGAGCACAGATACGCAGTATTTT
TRBV6-5	few	-	TRBJ1-2	CASRPVEGYGYTF	TGTGCCAGCAGACCCGTCGAAGGTTATGGCTACACCTTC